The 28 T cell receptor beta chains below come from one sample, sequenced in a study of control samples from healthy donors and cancer patients. Clones were read by immunoSEQ multiplex PCR, and TCRdb kept only the in-frame ones, dropping some. This sample carries 100,000 to 150,000 clones, about 90% of them seen once, and the ten largest clones take 2.9%. Sequenced: blood. Receptors were obtained from a man between 60 and 75 years old in good health.

The J gene is TRBJ2-7, the V gene TRBV19, with D possibly matching TRBD2 (6 bases). Trimming stripped 0 bases from V and 0 bases from J, with 9 bases between. Germline CDR1 LNHDA, CDR2 SQIVND (reference sequence). The CDR3 has 15 residues. The chain's CDR3 is CASSIEAGSSYEQYF. CDR3 sequence (DNA): TGTGCCAGTAGTATAGAAGCGGGTAGCTCCTACGAGCAGTACTTC.

CDR3: CATEGMGPKTGRGEQYF. The CDR3 DNA reads as TGTGCCACCGAAGGGATGGGGCCAAAGACAGGGAGGGGCGAGCAGTACTTC. The chain couples TRBV28 to TRBJ2-7; D could derive from TRBD1 or TRBD2 (7 bases each). Germline CDR1 MDHEN, CDR2 SYDVKM. The CDR3 loop spans 17 amino acids. Trimming stripped 10 bases from V and 6 bases from J, with 31 bases between.

V and J are TRBV6-5 and TRBJ2-7; the match to TRBD1 covers 9 bases. Germline CDR1 and CDR2: MNHEY and SVGAGI. The CDR3 runs to 12 residues. CDR3 coding DNA: TGTGCTGAGAGGGGACAGGGTCGCGAGCAGTACTTC. It yields the protein CAERGQGREQYF.

The genes are TRBV12-3 or TRBV12-4 and TRBJ1-5; 7 bases line up with TRBD1. This CDR3 spans 12 amino acids. V was pared by 5 bases and J by 11 bases, with 6 bases of the junction left unmatched. The CDR3 is CASSMGTDAQHF. As DNA, the CDR3 is TGTGCCAGCAGTATGGGGACAGACGCCCAGCATTTT.

The chain carries TRBV29-1 and TRBJ1-1; the D is unclear. CDR3 length: 11 residues. Trimming removed 4 bases from V and 2 bases from J, with 5 bases in between. CDR1 and CDR2 from the germline V gene are SQVTM and ANQGSEA. The CDR3 region is CSVAVNTEAFF. As DNA, the CDR3 is TGCAGCGTTGCCGTAAACACTGAAGCTTTCTTT.

The DNA for the CDR3 is TGCGCCAGCAGCCAAGGTCTGGTGAGGACAGTAAATTCACCCCTCCACTTT. This gives the protein CASSQGLVRTVNSPLHF. The chain employs TRBV4-1 and TRBJ1-6; D is possibly TRBD1 (6 bases). Germline V gives CDR1 MGHRA, CDR2 YSYEKL. V was pared by 1 base and J by 7 bases, with 17 bases between. The CDR3 spans 17 residues.

The chain recombines TRBV7-8 with TRBJ2-7; maybe TRBD2 (7 bases). The germline gives CDR1 SGHVS, CDR2 FQNEAQ. V was shortened by 0 bases and J by 2 bases, with 8 bases between the two germline ends. CDR3 length: 14 amino acids. CDR3 in amino acids: CASSLAGGPYEQYF. CDR3 nucleotide sequence: TGTGCCAGCAGCTTAGCGGGGGGGCCCTACGAGCAGTACTTC.

The chain links TRBV4-1 to TRBJ2-5; D is possibly TRBD1 (6 bases). V was shortened by 0 bases and J by 1 base, with 15 bases between the two germline ends. This CDR3 comprises 17 residues. Germline V gene sequence: CDR1 MGHRA, CDR2 YSYEKL. CDR3 DNA: TGCGCCAGCAGCCAAGAGGGATGGAAGGACAGCCAAGAGACCCAGTACTTC. It is translated as CASSQEGWKDSQETQYF.

The table lists this clone with a count of one. This chain uses TRBV6-6 with TRBJ1-5; 11 nucleotides align to TRBD1. Per the germline V gene, CDR1 is MNHNY and CDR2 is SVGAGI (reference sequence). V was pared by 2 bases and J by 5 bases, with 5 bases of the junction left unmatched. The CDR3 consists of 16 residues. Here the CDR3 reads CASSYGTGGGYQPQHF. CDR3 sequence (DNA): TGTGCCAGCAGTTACGGGACAGGGGGTGGGTATCAGCCCCAGCATTTT.

The chain recombines TRBV28 with TRBJ1-2; 9 nucleotides line up with TRBD1. This CDR3 comprises 13 residues. Germline CDR1 and CDR2: MDHEN and SYDVKM. Trimming cost V 5 bases and J 7 bases; bases outside gene matches: 5. The CDR3 DNA follows: TGTGCCAGCAGTCGGGACAGGGTGGGTGGCTACACCTTC. Protein: CASSRDRVGGYTF.

The V call is TRBV28, the J call TRBJ1-6; 7 bases are shared with TRBD1. This CDR3 region has 14 residues. From germline, CDR1 is MDHEN and CDR2 SYDVKM. With 6 bases clipped from V and 7 bases from J, the junction kept 6 bases outside the gene matches. CDR3 in amino acids: CASSARGWNSPLHF. The CDR3 DNA is TGTGCCAGCAGCGCCAGGGGGTGGAATTCACCCCTCCACTTT.

The V call is TRBV6-5, the J call TRBJ1-1; possibly TRBD1 for D (5 bases). CDR1 MNHEY and CDR2 SVGAGI come from the germline V gene. Trimming stripped 2 bases from V and 11 bases from J, with 18 bases between. The CDR3 is 14 amino acids. CDR3 coding DNA: TGTGCCAGCAGTTACACGCAGGGTGGAACGTCGGCTTTCTTT. This encodes CASSYTQGGTSAFF.

The rearrangement joins TRBV18 to TRBJ1-2; D gene unclear. V lost 3 bases and J lost 2, with 13 bases in between. The CDR3 is made up of 15 amino acids. Germline V gene lookup returns CDR1 KGHSH and CDR2 LQKENI. The CDR3 here is CASSPREMSNYGYTF. The CDR3 region has the DNA TGTGCCAGCTCACCTAGGGAAATGAGCAACTATGGCTACACCTTC.

This clone came up once. The J gene is TRBJ1-1, the V gene TRBV7-2, with D tentatively TRBD1 (5 bases). The length of the CDR3 is 14 residues. V was pared by 3 bases and J by 0 bases, with 8 bases between. Germline CDR1 is SGHTA and CDR2 is FQGNSA. Here the CDR3 DNA reads TGTGCCAGCAGCTTCAGGGCTATGAACACTGAAGCTTTCTTT. It is translated as CASSFRAMNTEAFF.

The chain carries TRBV10-3 and TRBJ2-1, with D tentatively TRBD2 (6 bases). The germline V and J ends were trimmed by 3 bases and 1 base, with 7 bases remaining between them. The CDR3 sequence is 14 residues long. Looked up from germline, CDR1 is ENHRY and CDR2 is SYGVKD. CDR3 protein: CAISDSGSYNEQFF. CDR3 sequence (DNA): TGTGCCATCAGTGATAGCGGTTCCTACAATGAGCAGTTCTTC.

The gene calls are TRBV6-5 and TRBJ1-1, with no clear D. Germline CDR1 is MNHEY and CDR2 is SVGAGI. The CDR3 runs to 13 residues. Trimming left V 3 bases short and J 2 bases short, with 7 bases between. The CDR3 region is CASSYQGNTEAFF. The CDR3 DNA reads as TGTGCCAGCAGTTATCAAGGAAACACTGAAGCTTTCTTT.

The chain couples TRBV24-1 to TRBJ1-4, with D possibly TRBD1 on 5 matching bases. Germline CDR1 reads KGHDR; CDR2 reads SFDVKD. The ends were cut back, 3 bases at V and 7 bases at J, with 14 bases in the middle. The CDR3 consists of 15 residues. CDR3 DNA: TGTGCCACCAGTGATGGAGGGGTGTTGGGTGAAAAACTGTTTTTT. It translates to CATSDGGVLGEKLFF.

This clone was seen a single time. The rearrangement joins TRBV6-6 to TRBJ1-2, with TRBD1 matching over 8 bases. V trimming: 7 bases; J trimming: 8 bases; junction bases outside the gene matches: 6. Germline V gene data show CDR1 as MNHNY and CDR2 as SVGAGI (reference sequence). CDR3 length: 12 residues. This CDR3 reads CASTLTGEGYTF. The CDR3 region has the DNA TGTGCCAGCACTTTGACAGGGGAAGGCTACACCTTC.

V and J are TRBV7-3 and TRBJ1-2; TRBD1 is a possible D gene (5 bases). Germline assignment: CDR1 SGHTA and CDR2 FQGTGA. V shed 8 bases and J shed 5 bases, with 21 bases lying between them. CDR3 length: 15 residues. The CDR3 coding sequence is TGTGCCAGCCGGGGCCGAGGTTCCTTTGGGTATGGCTACACCTTC. Its protein is CASRGRGSFGYGYTF.

The chain has TRBV19 and TRBJ1-5; D not resolved. CDR3 size: 15 residues. Germline V gene sequence: CDR1 LNHDA, CDR2 SQIVND (reference sequence). V was pared by 6 bases and J by 2 bases, with 14 bases between. The CDR3 region has the DNA TGTGCCAGTAGGAATACCGGGAGGCGCAATCAGCCCCAGCATTTT. This encodes CASRNTGRRNQPQHF.

With respect to this clone: This CDR3 is also generated by other DNA sequences in the sample. The chain is built from TRBV5-1 and TRBJ1-5, with a tentative D call TRBD1 (6 bases). Germline V gene sequence: CDR1 SGHRS, CDR2 YFSETQ. The CDR3 totals 14 residues. Trimming shortened V by 0 bases and J by 2 bases, and 6 bases separated the two germline ends. The CDR3 is CASSLAGGNQPQHF. CDR3 DNA sequence: TGCGCCAGCAGCTTGGCAGGGGGCAATCAGCCCCAGCATTTT.

This clone was counted a single time. In DNA, the CDR3 is TGTGCCAGCAGACTATCCTCTTCACCGGGACAGGGGCCTGAAGCTTTCTTT. It is translated as CASRLSSSPGQGPEAFF. The V call is TRBV27, the J call TRBJ1-1; TRBD1 agrees at 10 bases. The CDR3 consists of 17 residues. CDR1 MNHEY and CDR2 SMNVEV come from the germline V gene (reference sequence). V shed 6 bases and J 6 bases; nucleotides not matched to a gene: 16.

This clone is a singleton in its sample. The V call is TRBV25-1, the J call TRBJ2-3; D is undetermined. The CDR3 is 14 residues long. Germline V lookup: CDR1 MGHDK, CDR2 SYGVNS. Trimming shortened V by 3 bases and J by 3 bases, and 10 bases separated the two germline ends. For the CDR3, the DNA is TGTGCCAGCAGTGACTACTTGGGGACAGATACGCAGTATTTT. Protein sequence: CASSDYLGTDTQYF.

CDR3 protein: CASRRYATNEKLFF. The CDR3 DNA reads as TGTGCCAGCAGGAGATACGCAACTAATGAAAAACTGTTTTTT. The chain employs TRBV2 and TRBJ1-4; D unresolved. V was clipped by 6 bases and J by 0 bases, with 8 bases between them. The CDR3 covers 14 residues. Germline V gene lookup returns CDR1 SNHLY and CDR2 FYNNEI.

This chain connects TRBV19 to TRBJ1-2, with D perhaps TRBD1 (6 bases). Germline V lookup: CDR1 LNHDA, CDR2 SQIVND (reference sequence). CDR3 length equals 15 residues. V lost 11 bases to trimming and J lost 3 bases, with 22 bases between them. The CDR3, as DNA: TGTGCCTCAGAGGGAGGGGGTGACAATCACTATGGCTACACCTTC. It is translated as CASEGGGDNHYGYTF.

The chain combines TRBV28 with TRBJ1-5, with D possibly TRBD1 on 5 matching bases. The V and J ends lost 5 bases and 2 bases respectively, with 10 bases between them. From germline, CDR1 is MDHEN and CDR2 SYDVKM. CDR3 length: 14 amino acids. CDR3 nucleotides: TGTGCCAGCAGTGGGGGAATCGGCAATCAGCCCCAGCATTTT. Protein product: CASSGGIGNQPQHF. The full variable domain, with the rest looked up from reference TRBV28 and TRBJ1-5, is DVKVTQSSRYLVKRTGEKVFLECVQDMDHENMFWYRQDPGLGLRLIYFSYDVKMKEKGDIPEGYSVSREKKERFSLILESASTNQTSMYLCASSGGIGNQPQHFGDGTRLSIL.

The CDR3 is CASSFQPLPEAEAFF. CDR3 sequence (DNA): TGTGCCAGCAGCTTCCAGCCCCTGCCAGAGGCTGAAGCTTTCTTT. This chain connects TRBV7-3 to TRBJ1-1; D call uncertain. The V end was cut by 3 bases, the J end by 6 bases, with 17 bases between. Germline-derived CDR1 and CDR2 are SGHTA and FQGTGA. This CDR3 spans 15 amino acids.

This rearrangement joins TRBV7-2 to TRBJ2-7, with no clear D. The CDR3 extends over 15 amino acids. With 5 bases removed from V and 0 bases from J, the gap between germline ends came to 14 bases. Germline V gene lookup returns CDR1 SGHTA and CDR2 FQGNSA. CDR3 in DNA: TGTGCCAGCAGCCCCTTTCTGGCTACCTCCTACGAGCAGTACTTC. Its translation: CASSPFLATSYEQYF.